One and the same sample provided the 32 T cell receptor beta chains below, sequenced in a study of blood T cell repertoires in COVID-19. Generated by immunoSEQ multiplex PCR, the TCRdb table keeps only in-frame clones and is missing some. Among around 280,000 clones, around 90% were seen once, and the ten largest hold around 5.8%. The sequenced sample was PBMCs or T cells enriched from blood (not recorded which). These receptors came from a middle-aged woman who had recovered from COVID-19.

The V call is TRBV30, the J call TRBJ2-1; TRBD2 matches at 7 bases. The CDR3 spans 15 residues. Trimming cost V 5 bases and J 4 bases; bases outside gene matches: 11. Germline V gene lookup returns CDR1 GTSNPN and CDR2 SVGIG (reference sequence). In DNA, the CDR3 is TGTGCCTGGCGCCCTCCTAGCGGAGTTTACAATGAGCAGTTCTTC. Its protein is CAWRPPSGVYNEQFF.

The chain carries TRBV7-2 and TRBJ2-5; D call uncertain. This CDR3 is built from 15 residues. Germline V CDR1 and CDR2: SGHTA, FQGNSA. V was pared by 4 bases and J by 7 bases, with 19 bases between. DNA for the CDR3: TGTGCCAGCAGCTCCCCCCGAGCGAGAGGAGCGACCCAGTACTTC. This encodes CASSSPRARGATQYF.

This clone showed up just a few times. The chain recombines TRBV7-9 with TRBJ1-6; no definite D call. CDR3 size: 17 residues. V gave up 2 bases and J gave up 6 bases, with 17 bases separating them. From germline, CDR1 is SEHNR and CDR2 FQNEAQ (reference sequence). CDR3 loop: CASSLPVTAGSNSPLHF. CDR3 coding DNA: TGTGCCAGCAGCTTACCGGTCACGGCCGGGAGTAATTCACCCCTCCACTTT.

Notes on this clone: This CDR3 is also generated by other DNA sequences in the sample. The V call is TRBV18, the J call TRBJ2-7; D might be TRBD1 (7 bases). Germline V gene data show CDR1 as KGHSH and CDR2 as LQKENI. The CDR3 has 14 residues. V lost 3 bases and J lost 3, with 12 bases in between. The CDR3 nucleotides read TGTGCCAGCTCACCGCGACAGGGAGGCTACGAGCAGTACTTC. Translated: CASSPRQGGYEQYF.

Remarks on this clone: Other nucleotide sequences from this sample produce the same CDR3. The chain is built from TRBV18 and TRBJ2-2; no firm D call. CDR1 is KGHSH and CDR2 is LQKENI in the germline V gene. The length of the CDR3 is 12 residues. The V end was cut by 3 bases, the J end by 6 bases, with 5 bases between. The CDR3 is CASSPPSGELFF. As DNA, the CDR3 is TGTGCCAGCTCACCCCCTTCCGGGGAGCTGTTTTTT.

This chain joins TRBV11-2 and TRBJ1-5; D gene uncertain. Per the germline V gene, CDR1 is SGHAT and CDR2 is FQNNGV. V was cut by 4 bases and J by 4 bases, with 20 bases left in between. This CDR3 contains 17 residues. CDR3 amino acids: CASSSEGSPLVNQPQHF. CDR3 nucleotide sequence: TGTGCCAGCAGCTCCGAGGGTTCTCCACTCGTAAATCAGCCCCAGCATTTT.

The V call is TRBV16, the J call TRBJ2-3; TRBD1 might be the D (6 bases). The CDR3 loop spans 15 amino acids. V was cut by 4 bases and J by 2 bases, with 13 bases left in between. Per the germline V gene, CDR1 is KGHSY and CDR2 is FQNENV. The CDR3 nucleotides are TGTGCCAGCAGCCGTGGGGACACTAACACAGATACGCAGTATTTT. Encoded protein: CASSRGDTNTDTQYF.

The genes are TRBV7-2 and TRBJ2-1, with 9 bases lining up with TRBD2. Germline V gives CDR1 SGHTA, CDR2 FQGNSA. The V segment lost 1 base and the J segment 5 bases; nucleotides outside the gene matches: 3. The CDR3 sequence is 15 residues long. The CDR3 here is CASSLELAGNNEQFF. CDR3 bases: TGTGCCAGCAGCTTAGAACTAGCGGGTAACAATGAGCAGTTCTTC.

The chain uses TRBV7-2 and TRBJ2-1; 8 nucleotides line up with TRBD2. V trimming: 4 bases; J trimming: 3 bases; junction bases outside the gene matches: 2. The CDR3 runs to 14 residues. Germline V CDR1 and CDR2: SGHTA, FQGNSA. CDR3 sequence: CASSSGTSYNEQFF. Written as DNA, the CDR3 is TGTGCCAGCAGCTCCGGGACTAGCTACAATGAGCAGTTCTTC.

This sequence joins TRBV5-6 and TRBJ1-3; possibly TRBD1 for D (5 bases). With 4 bases removed from V and 11 bases from J, the gap between germline ends came to 16 bases. The CDR3 has 13 residues. CDR1 and CDR2 (germline): SGHDT, YYEEEE. In DNA form, the CDR3 reads TGTGCCAGCAGCCAGGACATCAAACCCCCCATATATTTT. This translates into CASSQDIKPPIYF.

This chain connects TRBV7-2 to TRBJ2-7, with D perhaps matching TRBD2 (6 bases). This CDR3 is built from 17 residues. The germline V and J ends were trimmed by 5 bases and 5 bases, with 25 bases remaining between them. The germline V gene encodes CDR1 SGHTA and CDR2 FQGNSA. CDR3 sequence reads: CASSPRPSDGSRDEQYF. The DNA for the CDR3 is TGTGCCAGCAGCCCCCGCCCTTCGGACGGGAGTCGCGACGAGCAGTACTTC.

The rearrangement uses TRBV28 and TRBJ1-2; no clear D. V dropped 5 bases and J dropped 4 bases, with 17 bases sitting between them. The CDR3 length is 15 residues. CDR1 is MDHEN, CDR2 SYDVKM, per germline. The CDR3 nucleotides are TGTGCCAGCAGTCCCCCCCCTGACGGGAGCTATGGCTACACCTTC. It codes for CASSPPPDGSYGYTF.

The chain links TRBV7-2 to TRBJ1-1, with TRBD1 matching over 8 bases. From germline, CDR1 is SGHTA and CDR2 FQGNSA. The CDR3 loop spans 16 amino acids. The V and J ends lost 1 base and 1 base, in that order; junction bases with no gene match: 5. The CDR3 bases are TGTGCCAGCAGCTTAGGTTCCGGGACAGGGAACACTGAAGCTTTCTTT. The encoded protein is CASSLGSGTGNTEAFF.

The chain has TRBV7-6 and TRBJ2-1; tentatively, D is TRBD2 (6 bases). Trimming cost V 4 bases and J 1 base, with 14 bases left between them. Per germline, CDR1 SGHVS and CDR2 FNYEAQ. This CDR3 is built from 16 residues. The CDR3: CASSSPLRGSYNEQFF. CDR3 nucleotide sequence: TGTGCCAGCAGCTCCCCCCTGCGGGGATCCTACAATGAGCAGTTCTTC.

Points on this clone: The sample has other DNA sequences that encode this CDR3 too. This chain uses TRBV6-2 or TRBV6-3 with TRBJ2-7; TRBD2 agrees at 13 bases. CDR1 and CDR2 from the germline V gene are MNHEY and SVGEGT. Trimming removed 6 bases from V and 1 base from J; junction bases left unmatched: 3. This CDR3 has 15 amino acids. The CDR3 sequence: CASSPGLAGSYEQYF. CDR3 coding DNA: TGTGCCAGCAGCCCGGGACTAGCGGGATCCTACGAGCAGTACTTC.

This clone was recorded only once. V gene TRBV15 combines with J gene TRBJ1-1, with D perhaps matching TRBD1 (5 bases). This CDR3 is built from 15 residues. Germline loops: CDR1 LNHNV, CDR2 YYDKDF (reference sequence). Trimming cost V 3 bases and J 5 bases, with 16 bases left between them. DNA of the CDR3: TGTGCCACCAGCAGCGGAGACAGTATGGGGACTGAAGCTTTCTTT. Translation: CATSSGDSMGTEAFF.

The chain combines TRBV4-3 with TRBJ1-2, with 9 bases that match TRBD1. Germline-derived CDR1 and CDR2 are LGHNA and YSLEER. This CDR3 is built from 15 residues. Unmatched junction bases numbered 8, after V lost 9 bases and J lost 0 bases. Written as DNA, the CDR3 is TGCGCCAGTAACCGGGACAGGGTATCTAACTATGGCTACACCTTC. It encodes CASNRDRVSNYGYTF.

This chain links TRBV18 with TRBJ2-5; a weak D match, TRBD2 (5 bases). The CDR3 extends over 13 amino acids. V lost 4 bases and J lost 3, with 9 bases in between. Germline V CDR1 and CDR2: KGHSH, LQKENI. The CDR3 DNA follows: TGTGCCAGCTCACAGTCCGGGGAAGAGACCCAGTACTTC. Its protein is CASSQSGEETQYF.

The V gene is TRBV9, the J gene TRBJ2-1; TRBD2 matches at 8 bases. Germline-derived CDR1 and CDR2 are SGDLS and YYNGEE. The CDR3 sequence is 16 residues long. V lost 4 bases, J lost 4 bases, and 10 bases stayed unmatched. CDR3 in amino acids: CASSHQRERQYNEQFF. DNA of the CDR3: TGTGCCAGCAGCCATCAGCGGGAGCGCCAATACAATGAGCAGTTCTTC.

V gene TRBV7-9 combines with J gene TRBJ2-2; the D gene is possibly TRBD1 (6 bases). Germline assignment: CDR1 SEHNR and CDR2 FQNEAQ (reference sequence). The CDR3 totals 15 residues. Trimming pared 3 bases from V and 6 bases from J, leaving 14 bases between. CDR3 protein: CASSFTGMGAGELFF. DNA for the CDR3: TGTGCCAGCAGCTTCACAGGGATGGGGGCCGGGGAGCTGTTTTTT. Full variable domain (outside the CDR3, taken from reference TRBV7-9 and TRBJ2-2): DTGVSQNPRHKITKRGQNVTFRCDPISEHNRLYWYRQTLGQGPEFLTYFQNEAQLEKSRLLSDRFSAERPKGSFSTLEIQRTEQGDSAMYLCASSFTGMGAGELFFGEGSRLTVL.

The chain joins TRBV19 to TRBJ1-1; no reliable D call. CDR1 and CDR2 from the germline V gene are LNHDA and SQIVND (reference sequence). Trimming shortened V by 3 bases and J by 1 base, and 3 bases separated the two germline ends. The CDR3 loop spans 12 amino acids. The CDR3 bases are TGTGCCAGTAGTATTAAGAACACTGAAGCTTTCTTT. Its protein product is CASSIKNTEAFF.

This clone came up a few times. The chain links TRBV7-3 to TRBJ2-3; D may be TRBD2 (6 bases). The CDR3 is 17 amino acids. Germline CDR1 reads SGHTA; CDR2 reads FQGTGA. V was trimmed by 2 bases and J by 2 bases, leaving 17 bases between them. CDR3 in DNA: TGTGCCAGCAGCTTAGTGGGGGGACTGGGGAACACAGATACGCAGTATTTT. This codes for CASSLVGGLGNTDTQYF. Using reference TRBV7-3 and TRBJ2-3 for the parts outside the CDR3, the full variable domain is GAGVSQTPSNKVTEKGKYVELRCDPISGHTALYWYRQSLGQGPEFLIYFQGTGAADDSGLPNDRFFAVRPEGSVSTLKIQRTERGDSAVYLCASSLVGGLGNTDTQYFGPGTRLTVL.

The V and J genes are TRBV18 and TRBJ2-3; D is perhaps TRBD1 (7 bases). CDR3 length: 17 amino acids. V lost 0 bases to trimming and J lost 2 bases, with 15 bases between them. CDR1 and CDR2 (germline): KGHSH, LQKENI. CDR3 in amino acids: CASSPPGAGQNTDTQYF. As DNA, the CDR3 is TGTGCCAGCTCACCACCGGGGGCGGGACAGAACACAGATACGCAGTATTTT.

The rearrangement joins TRBV11-2 to TRBJ2-7; a possible D gene is TRBD2 (6 bases). CDR1 and CDR2 from the germline V gene are SGHAT and FQNNGV. The CDR3 loop spans 14 amino acids. Trimming took off 1 base at V and 6 bases at J, with 13 bases between the two ends. The CDR3 is CASSLVAGPGEQYF. In DNA, the CDR3 is TGTGCCAGCAGCTTAGTTGCGGGGCCCGGCGAGCAGTACTTC.

This clone occurred a few times. The genes are TRBV28 and TRBJ1-6, with 7 bases that match TRBD1. Germline V CDR1 and CDR2: MDHEN, SYDVKM. This CDR3 comprises 13 residues. V dropped 7 bases and J dropped 5; count of bases not matched to a gene: 2. The chain's CDR3 is CASKGANNSPLHF. The CDR3 coding sequence is TGTGCCAGCAAGGGGGCGAATAATTCACCCCTCCACTTT.

This clone appeared a few times. The V call is TRBV9, the J call TRBJ2-1; D is possibly TRBD2 (5 bases). V gave up 2 bases and J gave up 8 bases, with 14 bases separating them. The germline V gene has CDR1 SGDLS and CDR2 YYNGEE. The CDR3 length is 14 residues. CDR3 in DNA: TGTGCCAGCAGCGTGGCTATCCGTAGCGATGAGCAGTTCTTC. Amino acids: CASSVAIRSDEQFF.

This rearrangement joins TRBV11-3 to TRBJ2-2, with D perhaps matching TRBD2 (5 bases). The CDR3 runs 13 residues. With 5 bases removed from V and 6 bases from J, the gap between germline ends came to 10 bases. The V gene's germline CDR1 is SGHNT and CDR2 YENEEA. CDR3 nucleotide sequence: TGTGCCAGCAGCCGGGGTATCGCCGGGGAGCTGTTTTTT. Protein sequence: CASSRGIAGELFF.

The CDR3 sequence: CASSLSERSEAFF. The DNA for the CDR3 is TGTGCCAGCAGTTTGTCGGAGCGCTCTGAAGCTTTCTTT. The V call is TRBV27, the J call TRBJ1-1, with D hard to call. CDR1 and CDR2 from the germline V gene are MNHEY and SMNVEV (reference sequence). This CDR3 contains 13 residues. Deletions cut 3 bases from V and 6 bases from J, with 11 bases between.

This clone was counted a single time. The chain is built from TRBV6-2 or TRBV6-3 and TRBJ1-5; no firm D call. The CDR3 has 14 amino acids. Trimming took off 5 bases at V and 6 bases at J, with 14 bases between the two ends. Germline assignment: CDR1 MNHEY and CDR2 SVGEGT. The CDR3 spells CASSPGGSAQPQHF. Written as DNA, the CDR3 is TGTGCCAGCAGTCCAGGAGGGTCCGCTCAGCCCCAGCATTTT.

V and J are TRBV6-5 and TRBJ2-1, with 13 nucleotides matching TRBD2. The CDR3 sequence is 16 residues long. The V gene end was trimmed by 4 bases and the J gene end by 6 bases; junction bases not matched to a gene: 6. The V gene's germline CDR1 is MNHEY and CDR2 SVGAGI. Written as DNA, the CDR3 is TGTGCCAGCAGTTTCCGGACTAGCGGGAGTGGCAATGAGCAGTTCTTC. Encoded protein: CASSFRTSGSGNEQFF.

The rearrangement joins TRBV5-6 to TRBJ1-3, with a possible D match to TRBD1 (5 bases). Germline V gene sequence: CDR1 SGHDT, CDR2 YYEEEE. This CDR3 has 13 residues. The ends were cut back, 0 bases at V and 4 bases at J, with 5 bases in the middle. The CDR3 coding sequence is TGTGCCAGCAGCTTGGGGACAGGAAACACCATATATTTT. Translated, it gives CASSLGTGNTIYF.

The chain recombines TRBV2 with TRBJ1-5, with a weak D call TRBD1 (5 bases). Germline lookup yields CDR1 SNHLY and CDR2 FYNNEI. Trimming pared 6 bases from V and 0 bases from J, leaving 12 bases between. This CDR3 comprises 15 residues. CDR3 in amino acids: CASSGRVDSNQPQHF. The CDR3 bases are TGTGCCAGCAGCGGCAGGGTGGATAGCAATCAGCCCCAGCATTTT.